The 11 T cell receptor beta chains presented below share a single source sample, sequenced in a study of CD8 T cells in ankylosing spondylitis. TCRdb passed the 5' RACE reads through MiXCR, listing each CDR3 protein once. Of about 340,000 distinct CDR3 sequences listed, approximately 14% are singletons. The material sequenced was blood, either unsorted or a sorted T cell fraction (not recorded which). The receptors were sampled from a male donor with ankylosing spondylitis or in good health (not recorded which).

Here the CDR3 reads CASTIRPGIGPYEQYF. CDR3 coding DNA: TGTGCCAGTACCATTCGTCCCGGGATAGGACCCTACGAGCAGTACTTC. The rearrangement links TRBV19 to TRBJ2-7, with a possible D match to TRBD2 (5 bases). Germline V gives CDR1 LNHDA, CDR2 SQIVND (reference sequence). V was trimmed by 7 bases and J by 2 bases, leaving 21 bases between them. The CDR3 spans 16 residues.

This clonotype came up a few times. The chain is built from TRBV3-1 and TRBJ2-5; no firm D call. Germline V gene lookup returns CDR1 LGHDT and CDR2 YNNKEL (reference sequence). V was trimmed by 5 bases and J by 5 bases, leaving 12 bases between them. CDR3 size: 13 residues. The CDR3 nucleotides read TGTGCCAGCAGCATCGGACCCTTGGAGACCCAGTACTTC. Amino acids: CASSIGPLETQYF.

This rearrangement joins TRBV5-1 to TRBJ2-3; 7 bases match TRBD2. The CDR3 contains 17 residues. V trimming: 5 bases; J trimming: 4 bases; junction bases outside the gene matches: 16. From germline, CDR1 is SGHRS and CDR2 YFSETQ. CDR3 loop: CASREMSGVSGADTQYF. CDR3 coding DNA: TGCGCCAGCAGGGAAATGAGCGGGGTGTCGGGCGCAGATACGCAGTATTTT.

This clonotype has at least ten counts. V is TRBV12-3 or TRBV12-4 and J is TRBJ2-3; 12 bases map to TRBD2. The V gene end was trimmed by 3 bases and the J gene end by 6 bases; junction bases not matched to a gene: 1. This CDR3 comprises 14 residues. The CDR3 DNA is TGTGCCAGCAGTTTTCTAGCGGGGGGGGATACGCAGTATTTT. Amino acids: CASSFLAGGDTQYF.

The V call is TRBV11-2, the J call TRBJ1-1; no reliable D call. The CDR3 sequence is 13 residues long. Trimming cost V 3 bases and J 11 bases, with 16 bases left between them. Germline V gene lookup returns CDR1 SGHAT and CDR2 FQNNGV. The CDR3 spells CASSFTSPDRAFF. The DNA of the CDR3 is TGTGCCAGCAGCTTTACTAGCCCCGATCGGGCTTTCTTT.

V is TRBV10-3 and J is TRBJ1-2; tentative D call: TRBD1 (6 bases). The CDR3 has 15 amino acids. Germline CDR1 reads ENHRY; CDR2 reads SYGVKD. V lost 3 bases to trimming and J lost 6 bases, with 17 bases between them. The CDR3 nucleotides are TGTGCCATCAGTGACGCGGGGGCGCTTTGGGATGGCTACACCTTC. This encodes CAISDAGALWDGYTF.

This clonotype was seen a handful of times. The V and J genes are TRBV12-3 or TRBV12-4 and TRBJ1-1, with 7 nucleotides matching TRBD1. The CDR3 runs 14 residues. The V gene end was trimmed by 6 bases and the J gene end by 7 bases; junction bases not matched to a gene: 11. CDR3 in DNA: TGTGCCAGCAGCCGGGACAGTCAGATACGTGAAGCTTTCTTT. This sequence encodes CASSRDSQIREAFF.

The V call is TRBV6-2 or TRBV6-3, the J call TRBJ2-7; D ambiguous. From germline, CDR1 is MNHEY and CDR2 SVGEGT. Trimming left V 9 bases short and J 3 bases short, with 12 bases between. This CDR3 is built from 12 residues. The CDR3 DNA is TGTGCCAGTGGCCTTGATGTCTACGAGCAGTACTTC. It codes for CASGLDVYEQYF.

This clonotype was picked up a small number of times. The CDR3 is CAISDTGGIDEKLFF. CDR3 nucleotide sequence: TGTGCCATCAGTGACACAGGGGGCATCGACGAAAAACTGTTTTTT. This sequence joins TRBV10-3 and TRBJ1-4; the match to TRBD1 covers 9 bases. CDR3 length: 15 residues. In germline, CDR1 is ENHRY, CDR2 SYGVKD. V lost 3 bases to trimming and J lost 8 bases; unmatched junction nucleotides: 7.

Only a few counts were recorded for this clonotype. The rearrangement links TRBV20-1 to TRBJ2-7; D gene ambiguous. CDR3 length: 13 residues. Trimming removed 6 bases at V and 0 bases at J, with 12 bases between. Germline-derived CDR1 and CDR2 are DFQATT and SNEGSKA (reference sequence). The DNA for the CDR3 is TGCAGTGCCCAGCCAGGCAGCTCCTACGAGCAGTACTTC. It translates to CSAQPGSSYEQYF.

V is TRBV9 and J is TRBJ1-2; the D is unclear. CDR3 length: 13 residues. From germline, CDR1 is SGDLS and CDR2 YYNGEE. V was pared by 4 bases and J by 6 bases, with 13 bases between. The CDR3 loop reads CASSSPAGDGYTF. CDR3 sequence (DNA): TGTGCCAGCAGCTCCCCCGCCGGGGATGGCTACACCTTC.